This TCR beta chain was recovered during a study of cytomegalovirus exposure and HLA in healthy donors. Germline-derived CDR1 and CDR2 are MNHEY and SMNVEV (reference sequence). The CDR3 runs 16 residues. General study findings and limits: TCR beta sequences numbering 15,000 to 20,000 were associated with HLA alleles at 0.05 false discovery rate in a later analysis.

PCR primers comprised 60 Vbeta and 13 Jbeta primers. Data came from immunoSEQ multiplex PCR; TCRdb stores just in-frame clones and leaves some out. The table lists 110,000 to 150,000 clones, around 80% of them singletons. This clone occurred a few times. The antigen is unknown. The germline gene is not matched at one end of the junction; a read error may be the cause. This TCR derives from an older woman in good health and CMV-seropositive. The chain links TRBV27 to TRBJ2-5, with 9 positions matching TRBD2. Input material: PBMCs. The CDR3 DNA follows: TGTGCCAGCAGGTTATATAGCGGGAGAGGGCAAGAGACCCAGTACTTC. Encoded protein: CASRLYSGRGQETQYF.